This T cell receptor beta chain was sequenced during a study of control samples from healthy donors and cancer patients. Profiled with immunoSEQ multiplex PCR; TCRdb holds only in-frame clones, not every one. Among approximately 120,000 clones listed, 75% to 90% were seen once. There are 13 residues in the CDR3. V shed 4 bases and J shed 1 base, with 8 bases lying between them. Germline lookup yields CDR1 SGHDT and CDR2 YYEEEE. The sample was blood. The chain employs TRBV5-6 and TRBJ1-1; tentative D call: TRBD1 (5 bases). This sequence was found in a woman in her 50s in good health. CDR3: CASSPGGNTEAFF. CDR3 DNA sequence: TGTGCCAGCAGCCCGGGGGGGAACACTGAAGCTTTCTTT.